This entry lists 4 T cell receptor beta chains sequenced from one sample in a study of T cells in Graves' hyperthyroidism and ophthalmopathy. TCR beta CDR3 region amplification was performed from RNA transcripts. During a first-round RT-PCR of the TCR CDR3, the HTBI primer set was used. TCRdb re-analysed the multiplex PCR reads in MiXCR, keeping a single row per CDR3 protein. The sample records around 560,000 distinct CDR3 sequences, around 15% being singletons. The sequenced material came from blood. Source of these receptors: a woman aged 18-29 years with Graves' hyperthyroidism.

This clonotype was counted between two and nine times. The chain's CDR3 is CASSPRTEPNTGELFF. The CDR3, as DNA: TGTGCCAGCAGCCCTCGGACAGAACCTAACACCGGGGAGCTGTTTTTT. The genes are TRBV7-2 and TRBJ2-2, with D possibly being TRBD1 (6 bases). CDR1 is SGHTA and CDR2 is FQGNSA in the germline V gene. The ends were cut back, 5 bases at V and 2 bases at J, with 15 bases in the middle. The CDR3 consists of 16 residues.

The table lists this clonotype with many counts. V is TRBV28 and J is TRBJ2-7; 7 bases match TRBD2. The CDR3 runs to 16 residues. Per the germline V gene, CDR1 is MDHEN and CDR2 is SYDVKM. V was pared by 1 base and J by 3 bases, with 9 bases of the junction left unmatched. The CDR3 coding sequence is TGTGCCAGCAGTTTATCGATTCGCGGGGGAAGCTACGAGCAGTACTTC. Translating it yields CASSLSIRGGSYEQYF.

This clonotype was seen repeatedly, ten times or more. The rearrangement joins TRBV20-1 to TRBJ2-1, with 8 bases aligning to TRBD2. The V gene end was trimmed by 7 bases and the J gene end by 3 bases; junction bases not matched to a gene: 14. This CDR3 comprises 16 residues. CDR1 is DFQATT and CDR2 is SNEGSKA in the germline V gene (reference sequence). The CDR3 region has the DNA TGCAGTGGACTAAGGGTAAGCGGGAGTTTCTACAATGAGCAGTTCTTC. Translated: CSGLRVSGSFYNEQFF.

This clonotype was counted ten times or more. The rearrangement uses TRBV7-9 and TRBJ2-3; tentative D call: TRBD2 (5 bases). The CDR3 extends over 15 amino acids. Germline V CDR1 and CDR2: SEHNR, FQNEAQ (reference sequence). Trimming stripped 5 bases from V and 0 bases from J, with 12 bases between. For the CDR3, the DNA is TGTGCCAGCAGCCGGGAAGTCTCTAGCACAGATACGCAGTATTTT. It specifies CASSREVSSTDTQYF.